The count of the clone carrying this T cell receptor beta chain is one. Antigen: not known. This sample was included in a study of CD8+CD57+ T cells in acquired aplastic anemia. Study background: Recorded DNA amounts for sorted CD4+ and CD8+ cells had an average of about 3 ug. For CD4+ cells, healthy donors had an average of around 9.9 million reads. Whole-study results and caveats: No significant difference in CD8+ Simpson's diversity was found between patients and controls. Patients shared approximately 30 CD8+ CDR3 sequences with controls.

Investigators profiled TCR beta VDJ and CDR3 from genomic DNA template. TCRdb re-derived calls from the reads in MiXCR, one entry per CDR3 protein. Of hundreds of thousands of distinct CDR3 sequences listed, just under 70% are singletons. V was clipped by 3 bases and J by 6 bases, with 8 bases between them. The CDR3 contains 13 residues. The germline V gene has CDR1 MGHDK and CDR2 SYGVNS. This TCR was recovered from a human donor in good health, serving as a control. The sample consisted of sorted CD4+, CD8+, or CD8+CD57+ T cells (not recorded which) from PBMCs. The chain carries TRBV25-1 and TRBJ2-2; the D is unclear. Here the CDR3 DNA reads TGTGCCAGCAGTGAGTTGTCGGCCGGGGAGCTGTTTTTT. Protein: CASSELSAGELFF.